Below are 8 T cell receptor beta chains sequenced from a single sample in a study of CD8+ T cells in alopecia areata. The treatment: oral pan-JAK inhibitor, 5-10 mg twice daily. Reverse transcription of extracted RNA yielded cDNA, which provided the sequencing template. Produced via immunoSEQ multiplex PCR; TCRdb's table is partial and in-frame only. The data show under 200,000 clones, roughly 60% seen once. The source was CD4+ T cells sorted from blood, collected at week 24, from a patient treated with tofacitinib. Receptor source: a human donor with alopecia areata.

This chain joins TRBV30 and TRBJ1-4, with D possibly being TRBD1 (5 bases). Trimming removed 4 bases at V and 3 bases at J, with 15 bases between. The germline gives CDR1 GTSNPN, CDR2 SVGIG (reference sequence). CDR3 length: 15 residues. CDR3 bases: TGTGCCTGGACGGCAGAGGGGCTGGCTAATGAAAAACTGTTTTTT. Protein: CAWTAEGLANEKLFF.

The rearrangement links TRBV9 to TRBJ2-7; TRBD1 matches at 9 bases. Per germline, CDR1 SGDLS and CDR2 YYNGEE. V shed 2 bases, J shed 6 bases, and the junction held 0 bases outside the gene matches. The CDR3 is 12 amino acids. The CDR3 DNA is TGTGCCAGCAGCGTGGACAGGGGCGAGCAGTACTTC. It translates to CASSVDRGEQYF.

The chain links TRBV29-1 to TRBJ2-7; D unclear. Germline V gene sequence: CDR1 SQVTM, CDR2 ANQGSEA. The CDR3 runs to 12 residues. V lost 7 bases to trimming and J lost 3 bases, with 13 bases between them. The DNA for the CDR3 is TGCAGCGCCGGAGTATCGGACTACGAGCAGTACTTC. Protein: CSAGVSDYEQYF.

The chain couples TRBV7-9 to TRBJ1-1; D remains ambiguous. The CDR3 extends over 13 amino acids. Germline V gives CDR1 SEHNR, CDR2 FQNEAQ (reference sequence). With 4 bases removed from V and 0 bases from J, the gap between germline ends came to 6 bases. The DNA of the CDR3 is TGTGCCAGCAGCTCACAAATGAACACTGAAGCTTTCTTT. Translated: CASSSQMNTEAFF.

This clone has only a few counts. This chain uses TRBV2 with TRBJ1-5; D gene uncertain. V was pared by 3 bases and J by 9 bases, with 9 bases between. The CDR3 is 12 amino acids. Germline V gene sequence: CDR1 SNHLY, CDR2 FYNNEI. The CDR3 DNA reads TGTGCCAGCAGTGAGGGAACCCCGCCCCAGCATTTT. Translated: CASSEGTPPQHF.

The rearrangement links TRBV5-1 to TRBJ1-1; TRBD1 matches 9 bases. The CDR3 sequence is 15 residues long. With 0 bases clipped from V and 5 bases from J, the junction kept 5 bases outside the gene matches. Germline lookup yields CDR1 SGHRS and CDR2 YFSETQ. CDR3 DNA sequence: TGCGCCAGCAGCTTGGAAGGGACAGGGTATACTGAAGCTTTCTTT. This sequence encodes CASSLEGTGYTEAFF. The variable domain in full, completed from reference TRBV5-1 and TRBJ1-1, reads KAGVTQTPRYLIKTRGQQVTLSCSPISGHRSVSWYQQTPGQGLQFLFEYFSETQRNKGNFPGRFSGRQFSNSRSEMNVSTLELGDSALYLCASSLEGTGYTEAFFGQGTRLTVV.

This chain connects TRBV6-6 to TRBJ2-5, with D maybe TRBD1 (5 bases). The ends were cut back, 2 bases at V and 3 bases at J, with 7 bases in the middle. Germline values: CDR1 MNHNY, CDR2 SVGAGI (reference sequence). This CDR3 is built from 13 residues. CDR3 nucleotides: TGTGCCAGCAGTTACGGGGCAGAAGAGACCCAGTACTTC. This translates into CASSYGAEETQYF.

This clone has just a few counts. The J gene is TRBJ2-5, the V gene TRBV7-2; 9 bases match TRBD2. The CDR3 sequence is 15 residues long. Trimming took 1 base from V and 4 from J; bases not matched to a gene: 4. Per germline, CDR1 SGHTA and CDR2 FQGNSA. In DNA, the CDR3 is TGTGCCAGCAGCTTAGGTGGTAGCGGGGGAGAGACCCAGTACTTC. The encoded protein is CASSLGGSGGETQYF. Full variable domain (rest looked up from reference TRBV7-2 and TRBJ2-5): GAGVSQSPSNKVTEKGKDVELRCDPISGHTALYWYRQSLGQGLEFLIYFQGNSAPDKSGLPSDRFSAERTGGSVSTLTIQRTQQEDSAVYLCASSLGGSGGETQYFGPGTRLLVL.